These 14 T cell receptor beta chains came from one sample sequenced in a study of blood T cell repertoires in COVID-19. The method was immunoSEQ multiplex PCR; TCRdb's version includes in-frame clones alone and lacks a portion of them. The sample includes about 94,000 clones, roughly 86% of them seen just once. Input material: peripheral blood. Receptor source: a woman aged 55-75 years in a cohort sampled during active or convalescent COVID-19.

The chain has TRBV12-3 or TRBV12-4 and TRBJ1-2; D is unclear. The CDR3 is made up of 11 amino acids. V lost 2 bases and J 7 bases, leaving 5 bases between the germline ends. CDR3 nucleotide sequence: TGTGCCAGCAGTTTACTGTCTGGCTACACCTTC. The encoded protein is CASSLLSGYTF.

This chain uses TRBV3-1 (or the pseudogene TRBV3-2) with TRBJ2-1, with a possible D match to TRBD1 (6 bases). CDR3 length equals 16 residues. Looked up from germline, CDR1 is LGHDT and CDR2 is YNNKEL (reference sequence). The V gene lost 5 bases and the J gene lost 6 bases, with 20 bases spanning the gap. In DNA form, the CDR3 reads TGTGCCAGCAGCAACCGCCAGGGGCCCCGCCCCAATGAGCAGTTCTTC. It translates to CASSNRQGPRPNEQFF.

This clone has only one observation. This chain uses TRBV9 with TRBJ1-6; the match to TRBD1 covers 9 bases. After removal of 3 bases from V and 10 bases from J, the junction contained 8 bases not matched to a gene. Germline CDR1 SGDLS, CDR2 YYNGEE. This CDR3 comprises 15 residues. CDR3 protein: CASSARQGVGSPLHF. The CDR3 DNA reads TGTGCCAGCAGCGCCCGACAGGGGGTAGGATCACCCCTCCACTTT.

V is TRBV19 and J is TRBJ1-2; 11 nucleotides line up with TRBD1. The CDR3 consists of 15 residues. Trimming took 5 bases from V and 6 from J; bases not matched to a gene: 8. CDR1 and CDR2 from the germline V gene are LNHDA and SQIVND (reference sequence). The CDR3: CASSARTGGNDGYTF. The CDR3 bases are TGTGCCAGTAGTGCCCGGACAGGGGGCAACGATGGCTACACCTTC.

The sample holds a few counts of this clone. The rearrangement uses TRBV7-8 and TRBJ2-7; TRBD1 might be the D (6 bases). Germline V gene data show CDR1 as SGHVS and CDR2 as FQNEAQ. There are 14 residues in the CDR3. V gave up 3 bases and J gave up 4 bases, with 13 bases separating them. This CDR3 is CASSFTGNDYEQYF. CDR3 in DNA: TGTGCCAGCAGCTTCACAGGGAACGATTACGAGCAGTACTTC.

The CDR3 nucleotides are TGTGCCAGTAGGCGCGGGGGACAGGGCTCCTACGAGCAGTACTTC. Translation gives CASRRGGQGSYEQYF. The chain joins TRBV19 to TRBJ2-7, with 9 bases that match TRBD1. Per the germline V gene, CDR1 is LNHDA and CDR2 is SQIVND (reference sequence). V shed 6 bases, J shed 0 bases, and the junction held 6 bases outside the gene matches. This CDR3 is built from 15 residues.

The genes are TRBV7-2 and TRBJ2-1, with TRBD1 as a possible D gene (6 bases). CDR1 and CDR2 (germline): SGHTA, FQGNSA. This CDR3 has 15 residues. The V and J ends lost 1 base and 2 bases respectively, with 9 bases between them. The CDR3 DNA reads TGTGCCAGCAGCTTAGTCCCAGGGGCCTACAATGAGCAGTTCTTC. It translates to CASSLVPGAYNEQFF.

V usage is TRBV10-2 and J usage is TRBJ2-7; 9 nucleotides line up with TRBD2. J lost 1 base, V lost 4 bases, and 2 bases had no gene match. The germline gives CDR1 WSHSY, CDR2 SAAADI. The CDR3 extends over 14 amino acids. CDR3 loop: CASSVAGGSYEQYF. The CDR3 DNA reads TGCGCCAGCAGTGTGGCGGGAGGGTCCTACGAGCAGTACTTC.

This rearrangement joins TRBV6-1 to TRBJ1-1; D ambiguous. Trimming pared 3 bases from V and 0 bases from J, leaving 14 bases between. The CDR3 is 16 amino acids. The germline CDR1 and CDR2 sequences are MNHNS and SASEGT. CDR3 DNA: TGTGCCAGCAGTGAGAGGAGGGTCGGCGTGAACACTGAAGCTTTCTTT. This sequence encodes CASSERRVGVNTEAFF.

The chain uses TRBV2 and TRBJ2-2; TRBD2 matches 8 bases. The J segment lost 1 base and the V segment lost 7 bases, leaving 2 bases of the junction unmatched. The CDR3 is made up of 14 amino acids. Germline V gene sequence: CDR1 SNHLY, CDR2 FYNNEI. CDR3 protein: CASTSGGNTGELFF. For the CDR3, the DNA is TGTGCCAGCACGAGCGGGGGGAACACCGGGGAGCTGTTTTTT.

The chain has TRBV19 and TRBJ1-1; tentative D call: TRBD1 (5 bases). The germline CDR1 and CDR2 sequences are LNHDA and SQIVND (reference sequence). There are 14 residues in the CDR3. V lost 7 bases and J lost 5, with 17 bases in between. DNA for the CDR3: TGTGCCAGTACCGATCGGGGGTACGGGACTGAAGCTTTCTTT. This codes for CASTDRGYGTEAFF.

This chain connects TRBV5-4 to TRBJ1-2; 10 nucleotides match TRBD1. J lost 4 bases, V lost 4 bases, and 7 bases had no gene match. The CDR3 spans 15 residues. The germline V gene encodes CDR1 SGHNT and CDR2 YYREEE (reference sequence). CDR3 bases: TGTGCCAGCAGCCTCGGGACAGGGGCATTCTATGGCTACACCTTC. Amino acids: CASSLGTGAFYGYTF.

The rearrangement joins TRBV4-2 to TRBJ1-3, with a possible D match to TRBD1 (5 bases). This CDR3 is 16 amino acids long. Trimming removed 0 bases at V and 4 bases at J, with 13 bases between. The germline V gene encodes CDR1 LGHNA and CDR2 YNFKEQ. CDR3 residues: CASSQEKSGSGNTIYF. CDR3 in DNA: TGTGCCAGCAGCCAAGAGAAGTCAGGGTCCGGAAACACCATATATTTT.

This chain links TRBV9 with TRBJ2-5; 10 bases line up with TRBD2. Trimming removed 6 bases from V and 4 bases from J; junction bases left unmatched: 12. This CDR3 spans 16 amino acids. Per the germline V gene, CDR1 is SGDLS and CDR2 is YYNGEE. CDR3 region: CASTAGAGGWGETQYF. The CDR3 bases are TGTGCCAGCACCGCGGGAGCGGGAGGGTGGGGAGAGACCCAGTACTTC.